The next 29 T cell receptor beta chains were all read from a single sample in a study of long-term antiretroviral therapy in people with HIV. Samples were assayed with immunoSEQ v3.0 at survey level. Profiled with immunoSEQ multiplex PCR; TCRdb holds only in-frame clones, not every one. Among 19,000 or so clones listed, roughly 80% were seen once. Sequenced here: unsorted PBMCs, sampled 0.9 years after starting antiretroviral therapy. Every receptor here comes from a man younger than 35 with HIV.

The chain carries TRBV29-1 and TRBJ2-2, with 9 bases fitting TRBD1. Germline CDR1 SQVTM, CDR2 ANQGSEA. There are 12 residues in the CDR3. V was pared by 6 bases and J by 6 bases, with 2 bases of the junction left unmatched. CDR3 loop: CSVQGAPGELFF. The CDR3 region has the DNA TGCAGCGTACAGGGGGCCCCCGGGGAGCTGTTTTTT.

The genes are TRBV7-6 and TRBJ2-2; no clear D gene. The V gene lost 3 bases and the J gene lost 3 bases, with 2 bases spanning the gap. Germline-derived CDR1 and CDR2 are SGHVS and FNYEAQ. The CDR3 totals 12 residues. The CDR3 sequence is CASSFYTGELFF. CDR3 DNA: TGTGCCAGCAGCTTCTACACCGGGGAGCTGTTTTTT.

The V and J genes are TRBV11-3 and TRBJ2-2, with 7 bases aligning to TRBD1. Germline CDR1 and CDR2: SGHNT and YENEEA. V gave up 3 bases and J gave up 0 bases; unmatched junction bases: 1. The CDR3 has 15 residues. The CDR3 region has the DNA TGTGCCAGCAGCTTTACAGGGGCGAACACCGGGGAGCTGTTTTTT. Its protein product is CASSFTGANTGELFF.

This clone is a singleton in its sample. The CDR3: CASSSGVYQETQYF. The CDR3 DNA sequence: TGTGCCAGCAGTAGCGGTGTGTACCAAGAGACCCAGTACTTC. The chain uses TRBV27 and TRBJ2-5; possibly TRBD2 for D (5 bases). Germline CDR1 and CDR2: MNHEY and SMNVEV (reference sequence). The CDR3 has 14 residues. The V end was cut by 5 bases, the J end by 0 bases, with 10 bases between.

V gene TRBV6-6 combines with J gene TRBJ2-7, with D unclear. The CDR3 loop spans 12 amino acids. Germline CDR1 and CDR2: MNHNY and SVGAGI (reference sequence). Deletions cut 5 bases from V and 6 bases from J, with 11 bases between. The CDR3 is CASSQTESEQYV. The CDR3 DNA sequence: TGTGCCAGCAGTCAAACAGAATCCGAGCAGTACGTC.

This chain uses TRBV28 with TRBJ2-7; no clear D. Germline CDR1 is MDHEN and CDR2 is SYDVKM. V was pared by 4 bases and J by 3 bases, with 16 bases between. This CDR3 has 15 residues. CDR3 loop: CASSSPHRQDYEQYF. The CDR3 region has the DNA TGTGCCAGCAGTTCACCCCATCGGCAGGACTACGAGCAGTACTTC.

The chain joins TRBV7-9 to TRBJ2-2, with no clear D. Germline CDR1 reads SEHNR; CDR2 reads FQNEAQ (reference sequence). The CDR3 has 13 residues. Deletions cut 5 bases from V and 3 bases from J, with 7 bases between. CDR3 residues: CASSQADTGELFF. Here the CDR3 DNA reads TGTGCCAGCAGCCAGGCGGACACCGGGGAGCTGTTTTTT.

This rearrangement joins TRBV19 to TRBJ1-1, with D maybe TRBD1 (6 bases). The CDR3 loop spans 13 amino acids. V lost 9 bases and J 1 base, leaving 12 bases between the germline ends. CDR1 is LNHDA and CDR2 is SQIVND in the germline V gene (reference sequence). CDR3: CASQSQGNTEAFF. The CDR3, as DNA: TGTGCCAGCCAATCACAGGGGAACACTGAAGCTTTCTTT.

This chain joins TRBV6-1 and TRBJ1-5, with 9 bases aligning to TRBD1. Trimming took 5 bases from V and 2 from J; bases not matched to a gene: 4. The CDR3 covers 15 residues. CDR1 and CDR2 from the germline V gene are MNHNS and SASEGT. The CDR3 coding sequence is TGTGCCAGCAGTTTTTGGACAGGGGGCAATCAGCCCCAGCATTTT. Translation gives CASSFWTGGNQPQHF.

The chain combines TRBV6-1 with TRBJ2-7; D may correspond to TRBD1 or TRBD2 (5 bases each). Germline V gene data show CDR1 as MNHNS and CDR2 as SASEGT. The CDR3 extends over 12 amino acids. Trimming stripped 5 bases from V and 5 bases from J, with 10 bases between. Written as DNA, the CDR3 is TGTGCCAGCAGTCTGGGACCCGACGAGCAGTACTTC. Translating gives CASSLGPDEQYF.

Turning to this clone: At one of its ends the junction is not consistent with the germline gene, which may arise from a read error. The chain has TRBV30 and TRBJ1-2; D is undetermined. This CDR3 contains 13 residues. Germline CDR1 reads GTSNPN; CDR2 reads SVGIG (reference sequence). The CDR3 DNA reads as TGTGCCGGGAGGCTTCAGCTTCTCTATGGCTACACCTTC. It translates to CAGRLQLLYGYTF. The variable domain in full, completed from reference TRBV30 and TRBJ1-2, reads SQTIHQWPATLVQPVGSPLSLECTVEGTSNPNLYWYRQAAGRGLQLLFYSVGIGQISSEVPQNLSASRPQDRQFILSSKKLLLSDSGFYLCAGRLQLLYGYTFGSGTRLTVV.

V usage is TRBV6-5 and J usage is TRBJ2-6; D uncertain. V was shortened by 8 bases and J by 1 base, with 12 bases between the two germline ends. Germline-derived CDR1 and CDR2 are MNHEY and SVGAGI. There are 15 residues in the CDR3. The CDR3 DNA reads as TGTGCCAGCCAAACCTTCAAGTCTGGGGCCAACGTCCTGACTTTC. Translation: CASQTFKSGANVLTF.

V usage is TRBV28 and J usage is TRBJ1-2; 11 bases line up with TRBD1. Germline V gives CDR1 MDHEN, CDR2 SYDVKM. The V gene end was trimmed by 11 bases and the J gene end by 4 bases; junction bases not matched to a gene: 15. The CDR3 is 16 residues long. This chain's CDR3 is CAAGGTGGSFGYGYTF. The CDR3, as DNA: TGTGCCGCAGGGGGGACAGGGGGTTCTTTTGGCTATGGCTACACCTTC.

The chain uses TRBV27 and TRBJ1-5, with a tentative D call TRBD1 (5 bases). From germline, CDR1 is MNHEY and CDR2 SMNVEV (reference sequence). The CDR3 is made up of 17 amino acids. V was clipped by 5 bases and J by 5 bases, with 22 bases between them. The CDR3 reads CASSPDPRVGFDQPQHF. DNA of the CDR3: TGTGCCAGCAGTCCCGACCCCAGGGTAGGGTTCGATCAGCCCCAGCATTTT.

CDR3 DNA: TGTGCCAGTAGAGTAAGAAGTTACACCGGGGAGCTGTTTTTT. Its protein product is CASRVRSYTGELFF. The chain has TRBV19 and TRBJ2-2; D is unclear. The CDR3 runs to 14 residues. The V end was cut by 6 bases, the J end by 3 bases, with 11 bases between. Per germline, CDR1 LNHDA and CDR2 SQIVND (reference sequence).

This chain links TRBV4-1 with TRBJ2-7; the D call may be TRBD1 or TRBD2 (5 bases each). CDR3 length: 14 amino acids. CDR1 is MGHRA, CDR2 YSYEKL, per germline. The germline V and J ends were trimmed by 1 base and 3 bases, with 10 bases remaining between them. The CDR3 protein is CASSQAGRIYEQYF. DNA of the CDR3: TGCGCCAGCAGCCAAGCGGGACGGATCTACGAGCAGTACTTC.

On this clone itself: At one end, the junction sequence differs from germline, possibly due to a read error. The chain employs TRBV2 and TRBJ2-1; 13 positions agree with TRBD2. The germline V gene encodes CDR1 SNHLY and CDR2 FYNNEI. This CDR3 comprises 11 residues. CDR3: CASGTSGERFF. The DNA for the CDR3 is TGTGCCAGCGGGACTAGCGGGGAGCGGTTCTTC.

This clone was detected a few times. This chain uses TRBV7-2 with TRBJ1-5, with unresolved D. Germline V lookup: CDR1 SGHTA, CDR2 FQGNSA. V was clipped by 3 bases and J by 4 bases, with 7 bases between them. The CDR3 runs to 13 residues. In nucleotides, the CDR3 is TGTGCCAGCAGCTTGTCGTGGAATCAGCCCCAGCATTTT. It yields the protein CASSLSWNQPQHF.

This chain connects TRBV5-1 to TRBJ1-2, with D unresolved. Germline lookup yields CDR1 SGHRS and CDR2 YFSETQ. The V and J ends lost 0 bases and 4 bases respectively, with 19 bases between them. There are 17 residues in the CDR3. This CDR3 is CASSLGASALPLYGYTF. The CDR3 DNA is TGCGCCAGCAGCTTGGGGGCCTCGGCCCTACCTCTCTATGGCTACACCTTC.

This clone came up once. The J gene is TRBJ1-2, the V gene TRBV5-8, with TRBD1 as a possible D gene (6 bases). Trimming removed 7 bases from V and 7 bases from J, with 23 bases in between. Germline values: CDR1 SGHTS, CDR2 YDEGEE. The CDR3 runs to 15 residues. As DNA, the CDR3 is TGTGCCAGCTCCGCGGTGGGGGGCTTCTCGGGTGGCTACACCTTC. Translation gives CASSAVGGFSGGYTF.

The chain uses TRBV2 and TRBJ1-6; maybe TRBD1 (6 bases). The CDR3 has 16 residues. Germline lookup yields CDR1 SNHLY and CDR2 FYNNEI. V lost 2 bases, J lost 5 bases, and 13 bases lay in between. The CDR3 sequence: CASSERDPGDNSPLHF. In nucleotides, the CDR3 is TGTGCCAGCAGTGAAAGGGACCCAGGGGATAATTCACCCCTCCACTTT. The entire variable domain, with the rest obtained from reference TRBV2 and TRBJ1-6, is as follows: EPEVTQTPSHQVTQMGQEVILRCVPISNHLYFYWYRQILGQKVEFLVSFYNNEISEKSEIFDDQFSVERPDGSNFTLKIRSTKLEDSAMYFCASSERDPGDNSPLHFGNGTRLTVT.

The chain employs TRBV6-5 and TRBJ2-5, with D tentatively TRBD1 (5 bases). CDR1 and CDR2 (germline): MNHEY, SVGAGI. The CDR3 runs to 12 residues. V shed 3 bases and J shed 4 bases, with 6 bases lying between them. This chain's CDR3 is CASSYDRETQYF. The CDR3 nucleotides are TGTGCCAGCAGTTATGACAGAGAGACCCAGTACTTC.

The chain employs TRBV6-5 and TRBJ1-1; D remains unclear. The CDR3 is made up of 13 amino acids. Germline V lookup: CDR1 MNHEY, CDR2 SVGAGI. The ends were cut back, 2 bases at V and 7 bases at J, with 11 bases in the middle. CDR3 sequence (DNA): TGTGCCAGCAGTTACGTGAGAGTAAGTGAAGCTTTCTTT. Translating it yields CASSYVRVSEAFF.

J is TRBJ1-2 and V is TRBV6-1; TRBD1 matches 10 bases. The CDR3 has 15 residues. The junction had 9 bases not matched to a gene; V was cut back by 4 bases and J by 7 bases. Germline CDR1 MNHNS, CDR2 SASEGT. The CDR3 sequence: CASSVIEGQGSGYTF. The CDR3, as DNA: TGTGCCAGCAGTGTTATTGAGGGACAGGGGTCTGGCTACACCTTC.

This rearrangement joins TRBV4-2 to TRBJ2-3; no firm D call. CDR1 and CDR2 (germline): LGHNA, YNFKEQ. V was cut by 0 bases and J by 6 bases, with 10 bases left in between. The CDR3 sequence is 14 residues long. CDR3 amino acids: CASSQDSTMDTQYF. CDR3 coding DNA: TGTGCCAGCAGCCAAGATTCCACCATGGATACGCAGTATTTT.

The chain has TRBV14 and TRBJ1-4; unclear D gene. V was cut by 2 bases and J by 6 bases, with 16 bases left in between. This CDR3 contains 16 residues. Germline V lookup: CDR1 SGHDN, CDR2 FVKESK. The CDR3 protein is CASSQFDPVRDEKLFF. CDR3 DNA sequence: TGTGCCAGCAGCCAATTCGATCCAGTGAGGGATGAAAAACTGTTTTTT.

The V gene is TRBV19, the J gene TRBJ1-5; D possibly corresponds to TRBD1 (5 bases). The ends were cut back, 1 base at V and 6 bases at J, with 13 bases in the middle. Germline CDR1 reads LNHDA; CDR2 reads SQIVND (reference sequence). There are 15 residues in the CDR3. The CDR3 loop is CASSIGPGDSQPQHF. CDR3 coding DNA: TGTGCCAGTAGTATAGGTCCCGGGGACTCTCAGCCCCAGCATTTT.

As DNA, the CDR3 is TGTGCCAGCAGCCCATTAGCGGGAACCACAGATACGCAGTATTTT. This encodes CASSPLAGTTDTQYF. This chain connects TRBV5-4 to TRBJ2-3; 8 bases are a match to TRBD2. V shed 4 bases, J shed 2 bases, and the junction held 6 bases outside the gene matches. This CDR3 contains 15 residues. Germline V gene lookup returns CDR1 SGHNT and CDR2 YYREEE (reference sequence). The whole variable domain, filled in from reference TRBV5-4 and TRBJ2-3, reads ETGVTQSPTHLIKTRGQQVTLRCSSQSGHNTVSWYQQALGQGPQFIFQYYREEENGRGNFPPRFSGLQFPNYSSELNVNALELDDSALYLCASSPLAGTTDTQYFGPGTRLTVL.

This chain links TRBV28 with TRBJ1-1, with D perhaps matching TRBD1 (5 bases). The CDR3 has 14 amino acids. V lost 6 bases and J lost 6, with 17 bases in between. From germline, CDR1 is MDHEN and CDR2 SYDVKM. Written as DNA, the CDR3 is TGTGCCAGCAGCCTTCCCGGGGGGACCCCTGAAGCTTTCTTT. Protein product: CASSLPGGTPEAFF.